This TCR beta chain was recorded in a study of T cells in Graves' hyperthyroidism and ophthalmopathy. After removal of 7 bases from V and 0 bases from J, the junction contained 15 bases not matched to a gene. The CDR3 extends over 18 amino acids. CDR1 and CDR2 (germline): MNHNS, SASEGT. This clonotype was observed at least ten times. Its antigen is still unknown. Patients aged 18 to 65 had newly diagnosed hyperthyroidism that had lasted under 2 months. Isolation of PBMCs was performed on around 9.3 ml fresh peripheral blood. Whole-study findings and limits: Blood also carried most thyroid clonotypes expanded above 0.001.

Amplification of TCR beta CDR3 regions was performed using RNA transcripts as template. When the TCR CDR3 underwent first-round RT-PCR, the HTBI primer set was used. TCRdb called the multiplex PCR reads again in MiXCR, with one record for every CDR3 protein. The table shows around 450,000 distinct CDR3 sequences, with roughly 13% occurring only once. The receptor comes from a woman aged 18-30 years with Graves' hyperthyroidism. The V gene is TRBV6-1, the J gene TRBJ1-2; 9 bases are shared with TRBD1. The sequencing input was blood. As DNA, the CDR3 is TGTGCCAGCAATACCCCGGGACAGGGAGGGGGCCCTAACTATGGCTACACCTTC. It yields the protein CASNTPGQGGGPNYGYTF.